These 18 T cell receptor beta chains share one sample of origin, sequenced in a study of T cell changes during pregnancy in multiple sclerosis. The data were produced by immunoSEQ multiplex PCR, yet TCRdb's version contains in-frame clones alone and is incomplete. The sample contains more than 75,000 clones, roughly 93% of which appear only once. The starting material was peripheral blood, obtained in the third trimester of pregnancy. These receptors all stem from a female donor with multiple sclerosis, enrolled in a pregnancy study.

The rearrangement uses TRBV9 and TRBJ2-3; D is possibly TRBD2 (5 bases). The CDR3 runs to 12 residues. V gave up 5 bases and J gave up 11 bases, with 15 bases separating them. Per the germline V gene, CDR1 is SGDLS and CDR2 is YYNGEE. The CDR3 region is CASRDLGGLQYF. CDR3 nucleotides: TGTGCCAGCAGGGACCTAGGCGGGTTGCAGTATTTT.

This chain joins TRBV9 and TRBJ2-1; 11 bases fit TRBD2. Germline CDR1 reads SGDLS; CDR2 reads YYNGEE. CDR3 length equals 15 residues. V shed 3 bases, J shed 7 bases, and the junction held 6 bases outside the gene matches. CDR3 sequence (DNA): TGTGCCAGCAGCGAGCTAGCGGGGGGCGCGAATGAGCAGTTCTTC. It encodes CASSELAGGANEQFF.

V usage is TRBV9 and J usage is TRBJ2-2; the match to TRBD2 covers 8 bases. The germline V gene encodes CDR1 SGDLS and CDR2 YYNGEE. The trim removed 4 bases at V and 7 bases at J, leaving 12 bases unmatched. The CDR3 has 16 amino acids. This chain's CDR3 is CASSPARGGRIGELFF. CDR3 nucleotide sequence: TGTGCCAGCAGCCCCGCCCGGGGGGGGAGGATCGGGGAGCTGTTTTTT.

The genes are TRBV2 and TRBJ1-1; a possible D gene is TRBD1 (5 bases). This CDR3 region has 15 residues. V lost 1 base and J 1 base, leaving 10 bases between the germline ends. Germline CDR1 and CDR2: SNHLY and FYNNEI. Here the CDR3 DNA reads TGTGCCAGCAGTGAAGAGGCCCAGGGGAACACTGAAGCTTTCTTT. Amino acids: CASSEEAQGNTEAFF.

The V and J genes are TRBV4-1 and TRBJ2-7, with TRBD1 matching over 10 bases. Germline V lookup: CDR1 MGHRA, CDR2 YSYEKL. Losses at the gene ends were 3 bases for V and 9 bases for J; bases not matched to a gene: 14. The CDR3 is 16 amino acids. The CDR3 DNA is TGCGCCAGCAGCCATGAACACCCGGGACAGGGGTTGGTGCAGTACTTC. Translating it yields CASSHEHPGQGLVQYF.

The CDR3: CASSLKSGLHEQFF. Written as DNA, the CDR3 is TGCGCCAGCAGCTTGAAGTCAGGGTTACATGAGCAGTTCTTC. The chain couples TRBV5-1 to TRBJ2-1, with a possible D match to TRBD1 (5 bases). The CDR3 extends over 14 amino acids. CDR1 SGHRS and CDR2 YFSETQ come from the germline V gene. Trimming cost V 1 base and J 8 bases, with 13 bases left between them.

J is TRBJ2-3 and V is TRBV7-9, with 10 bases fitting TRBD2. The J segment lost 2 bases and the V segment lost 0 bases, leaving 5 bases of the junction unmatched. Germline CDR1 reads SEHNR; CDR2 reads FQNEAQ (reference sequence). The CDR3 extends over 17 amino acids. CDR3 sequence: CASSLANSGGVTDTQYF. CDR3 sequence (DNA): TGTGCCAGCAGCTTAGCGAACAGCGGGGGGGTCACAGATACGCAGTATTTT.

The chain combines TRBV5-6 with TRBJ1-4; 7 bases fit TRBD1. Trimming cost V 3 bases and J 7 bases; bases outside gene matches: 9. There are 15 residues in the CDR3. Per the germline V gene, CDR1 is SGHDT and CDR2 is YYEEEE. For the CDR3, the DNA is TGTGCCAGCAGCTCCCTAACAGGGGTGGGTGAAAAACTGTTTTTT. Translating it yields CASSSLTGVGEKLFF.

This chain uses TRBV15 with TRBJ2-7; a weak D match, TRBD1 (6 bases). Germline V lookup: CDR1 LNHNV, CDR2 YYDKDF (reference sequence). The CDR3 is 14 amino acids. The V end lost 2 bases, the J end lost 3 bases, and 11 bases lay between the germline ends. In nucleotides, the CDR3 is TGTGCCACCAGCAGACGGACAGACGACTACGAGCAGTACTTC. Translated: CATSRRTDDYEQYF. The whole variable domain, filled in from reference TRBV15 and TRBJ2-7, reads DAMVIQNPRYQVTQFGKPVTLSCSQTLNHNVMYWYQQKSSQAPKLLFHYYDKDFNNEADTPDNFQSRRPNTSFCFLDIRSPGLGDTAMYLCATSRRTDDYEQYFGPGTRLTVT.

V is TRBV18 and J is TRBJ1-2, with TRBD1 identical over 7 bases. V lost 4 bases to trimming and J lost 3 bases; unmatched junction nucleotides: 8. Germline CDR1 and CDR2: KGHSH and LQKENI. This CDR3 contains 15 residues. This chain's CDR3 is CASSRTGTEYYGYTF. In DNA, the CDR3 is TGTGCCAGCTCACGGACAGGAACAGAATACTATGGCTACACCTTC.

The chain joins TRBV27 to TRBJ1-2; maybe TRBD1 (5 bases). The germline gives CDR1 MNHEY, CDR2 SMNVEV (reference sequence). The V and J ends lost 4 bases and 6 bases respectively, with 9 bases between them. The CDR3 has 12 amino acids. The CDR3 nucleotides are TGTGCCAGCAGTTCTAAGGGGCATGGCTACACCTTC. It yields the protein CASSSKGHGYTF.

The genes are TRBV14 and TRBJ1-1; 8 bases fit TRBD1. The CDR3 is made up of 11 amino acids. The trim removed 5 bases at V and 9 bases at J, leaving 2 bases unmatched. Germline assignment: CDR1 SGHDN and CDR2 FVKESK. CDR3 protein: CASSGTGKAFF. CDR3 DNA sequence: TGTGCCAGCAGCGGGACAGGAAAAGCTTTCTTT.

The gene calls are TRBV5-1 and TRBJ2-3; D gene uncertain. The CDR3 consists of 14 residues. The germline V and J ends were trimmed by 0 bases and 3 bases, with 8 bases remaining between them. Germline-derived CDR1 and CDR2 are SGHRS and YFSETQ. This chain's CDR3 is CASSLVSGTDTQYF. In DNA, the CDR3 is TGCGCCAGCAGCTTGGTTTCAGGTACAGATACGCAGTATTTT. Full variable domain (missing parts from reference TRBV5-1 and TRBJ2-3): KAGVTQTPRYLIKTRGQQVTLSCSPISGHRSVSWYQQTPGQGLQFLFEYFSETQRNKGNFPGRFSGRQFSNSRSEMNVSTLELGDSALYLCASSLVSGTDTQYFGPGTRLTVL.

This chain links TRBV5-4 with TRBJ1-2; possibly TRBD1 for D (5 bases). V was shortened by 2 bases and J by 5 bases, with 16 bases between the two germline ends. Germline V gene lookup returns CDR1 SGHNT and CDR2 YYREEE (reference sequence). The CDR3 is 15 amino acids. The CDR3 spells CASSFPGAQAYGYTF. In DNA form, the CDR3 reads TGTGCCAGCAGCTTTCCCGGAGCACAGGCTTATGGCTACACCTTC.

The chain uses TRBV7-6 and TRBJ1-2, with 7 positions matching TRBD1. The CDR3 consists of 13 residues. The germline CDR1 and CDR2 sequences are SGHVS and FNYEAQ. V trimming: 2 bases; J trimming: 7 bases; junction bases outside the gene matches: 4. CDR3 sequence: CASSLPGQFGYTF. The CDR3 nucleotides read TGTGCCAGCAGCTTACCGGGACAGTTTGGCTACACCTTC.

This clone was counted a single time. The chain combines TRBV5-6 with TRBJ1-2; the match to TRBD1 covers 7 bases. The trim removed 4 bases at V and 7 bases at J, leaving 7 bases unmatched. Germline CDR1 SGHDT, CDR2 YYEEEE. The CDR3 length is 13 residues. In nucleotides, the CDR3 is TGTGCCAGCAGCCCTCCGGAGGGGGCTGGCTACACCTTC. Amino acids: CASSPPEGAGYTF.

J is TRBJ1-4 and V is TRBV2; TRBD1 aligns across 9 bases. Germline V gene data show CDR1 as SNHLY and CDR2 as FYNNEI. J gave up 7 bases and V 7 bases, and 13 bases lay outside the gene matches. CDR3 size: 16 residues. DNA of the CDR3: TGTGCCAGCATTCCACTCCGGGACAGGGTTGCTGAAAAACTGTTTTTT. It is translated as CASIPLRDRVAEKLFF.

This clone appeared once. The V call is TRBV11-2, the J call TRBJ1-2; unclear D gene. Germline lookup yields CDR1 SGHAT and CDR2 FQNNGV. CDR3 length: 15 residues. Trimming left V 6 bases short and J 0 bases short, with 14 bases between. CDR3 in amino acids: CASSPQTTSNYGYTF. CDR3 coding DNA: TGTGCCAGCAGTCCCCAGACAACCTCTAACTATGGCTACACCTTC.